These 14 T cell receptor beta chains were all obtained from the same sample, sequenced in a study of neurological immune-mediated disorders. From the 5' RACE reads, TCRdb called clonotypes with MiXCR, one entry per CDR3 protein. The sample consists of 45,000 to 50,000 distinct CDR3 sequences, approximately 3% of them appearing once. The sequencing input was PBMCs. All receptors come from a woman aged 45-65 years with multiple sclerosis.

This clonotype has a count of ten or more. The chain employs TRBV7-2 and TRBJ2-7, with a tentative D call TRBD2 (6 bases). The CDR3 has 14 residues. V lost 1 base and J lost 4, with 11 bases in between. CDR1 SGHTA and CDR2 FQGNSA come from the germline V gene. Written as DNA, the CDR3 is TGTGCCAGCAGCTTAGGGCCCGGGAGTTACGAGCAGTACTTC. It is translated as CASSLGPGSYEQYF.

At least ten counts were recorded for this clonotype. The chain has TRBV12-3 or TRBV12-4 and TRBJ2-7; 7 bases map to TRBD2. The CDR3 spans 14 residues. Germline trimming cut 5 bases from V and 4 bases from J; bases unmatched to any gene: 8. The CDR3 spells CASSTSERTYEQYF. The CDR3 region has the DNA TGTGCCAGCAGTACTAGCGAGAGGACGTACGAGCAGTACTTC.

The sample holds many counts of this clonotype. The CDR3 DNA is TGCAGTGCTCCGGGCCTGCCGGGGGGGACAGGGCAGTTCTTC. Translation gives CSAPGLPGGTGQFF. J is TRBJ2-1 and V is TRBV20-1; possibly TRBD1 or TRBD2 for D (8 bases each). Germline V gene lookup returns CDR1 DFQATT and CDR2 SNEGSKA (reference sequence). This CDR3 region has 14 residues. Trimming stripped 5 bases from V and 12 bases from J, with 23 bases between.

This clonotype was detected ten times or more. This CDR3 reads CASSVATARGRNSPLHF. The CDR3, as DNA: TGTGCCAGCAGCGTAGCTACGGCCCGGGGACGGAATTCACCCCTCCACTTT. The chain has TRBV9 and TRBJ1-6; a possible D gene is TRBD1 (5 bases). The CDR3 runs 17 residues. CDR1 is SGDLS, CDR2 YYNGEE, per germline. With 0 bases removed from V and 7 bases from J, the gap between germline ends came to 17 bases.

This clonotype has ten or more counts. The chain employs TRBV4-1 and TRBJ2-1; D not resolved. In germline, CDR1 is MGHRA, CDR2 YSYEKL. Trimming took 2 bases from V and 4 from J, leaving 6 bases between them. The CDR3 is 13 amino acids. CDR3 residues: CASSQNEYNEQFF. In DNA form, the CDR3 reads TGCGCCAGCAGCCAAAACGAATACAATGAGCAGTTCTTC.

This clonotype was recorded at least ten times. The rearrangement links TRBV20-1 to TRBJ2-5; D not resolved. Germline V gene data show CDR1 as DFQATT and CDR2 as SNEGSKA (reference sequence). CDR3 length equals 12 residues. The ends were cut back, 6 bases at V and 5 bases at J, with 13 bases in the middle. The CDR3 region is CSAHSSRETQYF. The CDR3 coding sequence is TGCAGTGCCCACTCGAGTCGGGAGACCCAGTACTTC.

The table lists this clonotype with many counts. The rearrangement links TRBV7-9 to TRBJ2-5; D is perhaps TRBD1 or TRBD2 (6 bases each). Trimming pared 5 bases from V and 2 bases from J, leaving 21 bases between. The CDR3 runs 17 residues. Germline V lookup: CDR1 SEHNR, CDR2 FQNEAQ (reference sequence). The CDR3: CASSGRGGGRTQETQYF. The CDR3 DNA follows: TGTGCCAGCAGCGGAAGAGGGGGAGGTAGGACACAAGAGACCCAGTACTTC. Full variable domain (outside the CDR3, taken from reference TRBV7-9 and TRBJ2-5): DTGVSQNPRHKITKRGQNVTFRCDPISEHNRLYWYRQTLGQGPEFLTYFQNEAQLEKSRLLSDRFSAERPKGSFSTLEIQRTEQGDSAMYLCASSGRGGGRTQETQYFGPGTRLLVL.

This clonotype has a handful of counts. This chain uses TRBV4-2 with TRBJ2-1; 8 nucleotides line up with TRBD2. From germline, CDR1 is LGHNA and CDR2 YNFKEQ. The CDR3 is 16 amino acids. The V segment lost 4 bases and the J segment 8 bases; nucleotides outside the gene matches: 13. In DNA form, the CDR3 reads TGTGCCAGCAGCCCTCTGTCTAGCGGGTTTTCAGATGAGCAGTTCTTC. Residues: CASSPLSSGFSDEQFF.

In this sample, this clonotype turned up a few times. This sequence may be a read error, since a much larger clone differs from it by one base. The chain is built from TRBV29-1 and TRBJ2-3; no clear D gene. The germline V gene encodes CDR1 SQVTM and CDR2 ANQGSEA. The CDR3 runs to 11 residues. Here the CDR3 reads CSAEEGDKQYF. In nucleotides, the CDR3 is TGCAGCGCCGAGGAAGGAGATAAGCAGTATTTT.

There are many counts of this clonotype. The chain couples TRBV28 to TRBJ2-7; 11 bases line up with TRBD1. Germline V gene sequence: CDR1 MDHEN, CDR2 SYDVKM. J was trimmed by 7 bases and V by 2 bases; bases with no gene match: 7. CDR3 length: 15 residues. The CDR3 coding sequence is TGTGCCAGCAGTTTACCCGGACAGGGGGCAAGGGAGCAGTACTTC. The encoded protein is CASSLPGQGAREQYF. Full variable domain (outside the CDR3, taken from reference TRBV28 and TRBJ2-7): DVKVTQSSRYLVKRTGEKVFLECVQDMDHENMFWYRQDPGLGLRLIYFSYDVKMKEKGDIPEGYSVSREKKERFSLILESASTNQTSMYLCASSLPGQGAREQYFGPGTRLTVT.

This clonotype occurred a few times. V is TRBV7-2 and J is TRBJ2-5; D may correspond to TRBD1 or TRBD2 (5 bases each). Trimming pared 5 bases from V and 5 bases from J, leaving 15 bases between. This CDR3 region has 14 residues. The germline gives CDR1 SGHTA, CDR2 FQGNSA. CDR3 loop: CASSRFGTDETQYF. CDR3 coding DNA: TGTGCCAGCAGCCGCTTCGGGACGGATGAGACCCAGTACTTC. The full variable domain, its missing parts supplied by reference TRBV7-2 and TRBJ2-5, is GAGVSQSPSNKVTEKGKDVELRCDPISGHTALYWYRQSLGQGLEFLIYFQGNSAPDKSGLPSDRFSAERTGGSVSTLTIQRTQQEDSAVYLCASSRFGTDETQYFGPGTRLLVL.

Many counts were recorded for this clonotype. The rearrangement uses TRBV14 and TRBJ2-3, with D possibly called TRBD1 or TRBD2 (5 bases each). Germline V CDR1 and CDR2: SGHDN, FVKESK. V was shortened by 1 base and J by 2 bases, with 13 bases between the two germline ends. The CDR3 spans 16 residues. CDR3 DNA sequence: TGTGCCAGCAGCCAAGCTGGGGACGGCCACACAGATACGCAGTATTTT. Encoded protein: CASSQAGDGHTDTQYF.

This clonotype was recorded at least ten times. The V and J genes are TRBV5-1 and TRBJ2-3, with D maybe TRBD2 (5 bases). Germline V lookup: CDR1 SGHRS, CDR2 YFSETQ. The germline V and J ends were trimmed by 2 bases and 2 bases, with 24 bases remaining between them. The CDR3 runs to 19 residues. The CDR3 DNA sequence: TGCGCCAGCAGCTTTAGAAGCGCGGCCGAGGGAAGGATCACAGATACGCAGTATTTT. Its translation is CASSFRSAAEGRITDTQYF.

This clonotype was picked up many times. V and J are TRBV10-3 and TRBJ2-1; 12 bases are shared with TRBD2. V lost 10 bases to trimming and J lost 5 bases; unmatched junction nucleotides: 6. Looked up from germline, CDR1 is ENHRY and CDR2 is SYGVKD. The CDR3 is 14 residues long. The CDR3 here is CATGTSGYDNEQFF. The CDR3 region has the DNA TGTGCCACCGGGACTAGCGGGTATGACAATGAGCAGTTCTTC.